These T cell receptor beta chains were read from a single sample in a study of T cell responses to AZD1222 COVID-19 vaccine. Repertoires were generated with immunoSEQ multiplex PCR, while TCRdb's copy carries only in-frame clones and drops some. In the table there are roughly 150,000 clones, about 90% of which are singletons. The sample consisted of peripheral blood, taken 28 days after the second AZD1222 dose. These receptors were collected from an adult who received the AZD1222 COVID-19 vaccine. Both conserved end residues are part of each CDR3. D genes are given only for firm matches. A row's size may be missing; if present it is once, few, many or a size class.

V: TRBV6-1
D: .
J: TRBJ2-7
size: .
CDR3: CASSDRWSSYEQYF
DNA: TGTGCCAGCAGTGACCGTTGGAGCTCCTACGAGCAGTACTTC

V: TRBV15
D: .
J: TRBJ2-5
size: .
CDR3: CATSRDPDSFARETQYF
DNA: TGTGCCACCAGCAGAGATCCAGACTCCTTCGCAAGGGAGACCCAGTACTTC

V: TRBV11-3
D: TRBD2
J: TRBJ2-1
size: .
CDR3: CASSLENGREFF
DNA: TGTGCCAGCAGCTTAGAAAACGGGAGGGAGTTCTTC

V: TRBV6-5
D: .
J: TRBJ1-5
size: .
CDR3: CASSLISGGNQPQHF
DNA: TGTGCCAGCAGCCTTATCTCGGGCGGCAATCAGCCCCAGCATTTT

V: TRBV28
D: TRBD1
J: TRBJ1-4
size: .
CDR3: CASSRDRGGGSEKLFF
DNA: TGTGCCAGCAGCCGAGACAGGGGAGGGGGGAGCGAAAAACTGTTTTTT

V: TRBV10-3
D: TRBD1
J: TRBJ1-6
size: .
CDR3: CAISERGTESSYNSPLHF
DNA: TGTGCCATCAGTGAGAGAGGGACAGAAAGCTCCTATAATTCACCCCTCCACTTT

V: TRBV9
D: TRBD1
J: TRBJ2-1
size: once
CDR3: CASSVGQGLNEQFF
DNA: TGTGCCAGCAGCGTAGGACAGGGCCTCAATGAGCAGTTCTTC

V: TRBV11-3
D: TRBD2
J: TRBJ2-3
size: .
CDR3: CASSPGERGIRTDTQYF
DNA: TGTGCCAGCAGTCCCGGGGAGCGGGGGATCCGCACAGATACGCAGTATTTT

V: TRBV28
D: .
J: TRBJ1-3
size: .
CDR3: CASSLYTRFSGNTIYF
DNA: TGTGCCAGCAGTTTATATACAAGATTCTCTGGAAACACCATATATTTT

V: TRBV6-5
D: .
J: TRBJ1-4
size: .
CDR3: CASSYSARVGEKLFF
DNA: TGTGCCAGCAGTTACTCGGCAAGGGTGGGTGAAAAACTGTTTTTT

V: TRBV6-2/TRBV6-3
D: .
J: TRBJ2-3
size: .
CDR3: CASSYSPPRRLGRADTQYF
DNA: TGTGCCAGCAGTTACTCCCCCCCCAGGCGGCTGGGACGGGCAGATACGCAGTATTTT

V: TRBV18
D: TRBD2
J: TRBJ2-1
size: .
CDR3: CASSPRAPLAGLDNEQFF
DNA: TGTGCCAGCTCACCACGCGCTCCACTAGCGGGCCTGGACAATGAGCAGTTCTTC

V: TRBV28
D: .
J: TRBJ2-7
size: .
CDR3: CASSKAAYEQYF
DNA: TGTGCCAGCAGTAAAGCCGCGTACGAGCAGTACTTC

V: TRBV4-3
D: TRBD2
J: TRBJ2-7
size: .
CDR3: CASSIRGGYEQYF
DNA: TGCGCCAGCAGCATCCGGGGGGGGTACGAGCAGTACTTC

V: TRBV3-1/TRBV3-2
D: .
J: TRBJ1-1
size: .
CDR3: CASSTDGGPGVEAFF
DNA: TGTGCCAGCAGCACAGATGGAGGACCAGGTGTTGAAGCTTTCTTT

V: TRBV12-3/TRBV12-4
D: .
J: TRBJ1-6
size: .
CDR3: CASSFGQGFLHF
DNA: TGTGCCAGCAGTTTTGGGCAGGGATTCCTCCACTTT

V: TRBV12-3/TRBV12-4
D: .
J: TRBJ2-5
size: once
CDR3: CASSSAGPETQYF
DNA: TGTGCCAGCAGTTCGGCAGGGCCAGAGACCCAGTACTTC

V: TRBV6-5
D: .
J: TRBJ1-2
size: .
CDR3: CASSYSGGEGGYTF
DNA: TGTGCCAGCAGTTACTCGGGGGGCGAAGGGGGCTACACCTTC

V: TRBV6-4
D: .
J: TRBJ2-2
size: .
CDR3: CASSEQHSGGELFF
DNA: TGTGCCAGCAGTGAGCAGCATTCAGGGGGGGAGCTGTTTTTT

V: TRBV7-9
D: TRBD2
J: TRBJ2-4
size: .
CDR3: CASSPGLAGEGNIQYF
DNA: TGTGCCAGCAGCCCGGGACTAGCGGGAGAGGGCAACATTCAGTACTTC

V: TRBV7-3
D: .
J: TRBJ1-2
size: .
CDR3: CASSPQQGVGTSF
DNA: TGTGCCAGCAGCCCTCAACAGGGAGTGGGGACCTCCTTC

V: TRBV6-2/TRBV6-3
D: TRBD1
J: TRBJ1-2
size: .
CDR3: CASSSGQGNYGYTF
DNA: TGTGCCAGCAGTTCTGGACAGGGTAACTATGGCTACACCTTC

V: TRBV7-2
D: .
J: TRBJ1-6
size: .
CDR3: CASSLGLTDSPLHF
DNA: TGTGCCAGCAGCTTAGGTTTGACGGATTCACCCCTCCACTTT

V: TRBV7-9
D: TRBD2
J: TRBJ2-2
size: .
CDR3: CASSPSPGLASTGELFF
DNA: TGTGCCAGCAGCCCAAGCCCCGGACTAGCGAGCACCGGGGAGCTGTTTTTT

V: TRBV19
D: .
J: TRBJ1-5
size: .
CDR3: CASSRVPELNQPQHF
DNA: TGTGCCAGTAGTAGAGTCCCCGAGCTCAATCAGCCCCAGCATTTT

V: TRBV28
D: .
J: TRBJ2-2
size: .
CDR3: CASTLRGTGELFF
DNA: TGTGCCAGCACCTTAAGGGGGACCGGGGAGCTGTTTTTT

V: TRBV5-1
D: .
J: TRBJ2-7
size: .
CDR3: CASSSLPGKSEQYF
DNA: TGCGCCAGCAGCTCCTTACCGGGGAAATCAGAGCAGTACTTC

V: TRBV5-1
D: TRBD2
J: TRBJ2-1
size: .
CDR3: CASSILTSGSATSSYNEQFF
DNA: TGCGCCAGCAGCATTTTGACTAGCGGGAGTGCCACGAGCTCCTACAATGAGCAGTTCTTC

V: TRBV19
D: .
J: TRBJ2-7
size: .
CDR3: CASSVQRSSYEQYF
DNA: TGTGCCAGTAGTGTACAGCGGAGCTCCTACGAGCAGTACTTC

V: TRBV3-1/TRBV3-2
D: TRBD1
J: TRBJ1-2
size: .
CDR3: CASSHKPQGVYGYTF
DNA: TGTGCCAGCAGCCACAAACCACAGGGGGTGTATGGCTACACCTTC

V: TRBV18
D: .
J: TRBJ2-1
size: .
CDR3: CASSPINEQFF
DNA: TGTGCCAGCTCACCGATCAATGAGCAGTTCTTC

V: TRBV9
D: .
J: TRBJ2-2
size: .
CDR3: CASSVGNIGTGELFF
DNA: TGTGCCAGCAGCGTAGGAAATATTGGCACCGGGGAGCTGTTTTTT

V: TRBV5-4
D: .
J: TRBJ1-2
size: .
CDR3: CASSPGGLNYGYTF
DNA: TGTGCCAGCAGCCCAGGCGGACTGAACTATGGCTACACCTTC

V: TRBV30
D: .
J: TRBJ1-5
size: .
CDR3: CAWSPGLSNQPQHF
DNA: TGTGCCTGGAGTCCGGGACTTAGCAATCAGCCCCAGCATTTT

V: TRBV5-1
D: TRBD1
J: TRBJ2-5
size: .
CDR3: CASSQAPGGQETQYF
DNA: TGCGCCAGCAGCCAGGCGCCAGGGGGCCAAGAGACCCAGTACTTC

V: TRBV6-2/TRBV6-3
D: TRBD2
J: TRBJ2-2
size: .
CDR3: CASSYGGTSGGGELFF
DNA: TGTGCCAGCAGTTACGGAGGGACTAGCGGAGGCGGGGAGCTGTTTTTT

V: TRBV2
D: TRBD1
J: TRBJ2-3
size: .
CDR3: CASSSRQGALGDTQYF
DNA: TGTGCCAGCAGTTCCCGCCAGGGGGCTTTAGGAGATACGCAGTATTTT

V: TRBV7-9
D: .
J: TRBJ2-1
size: few
CDR3: CASSAARQTPDNEQFF
DNA: TGTGCCAGCAGCGCAGCAAGACAGACCCCGGACAATGAGCAGTTCTTC

V: TRBV3-1/TRBV3-2
D: TRBD2
J: TRBJ2-3
size: .
CDR3: CASSQAPGGHTDTQYF
DNA: TGTGCCAGCAGCCAAGCCCCGGGGGGGCACACAGATACGCAGTATTTT

V: TRBV10-3
D: .
J: TRBJ1-1
size: .
CDR3: CAISRKQGANTEAFF
DNA: TGTGCCATCAGTAGGAAACAGGGCGCGAACACTGAAGCTTTCTTT

V: TRBV19
D: .
J: TRBJ2-5
size: once
CDR3: CASSIWNQETQYF
DNA: TGTGCCAGTAGTATCTGGAATCAAGAGACCCAGTACTTC

V: TRBV6-2/TRBV6-3
D: TRBD1
J: TRBJ1-2
size: .
CDR3: CASSYDSRTGNGYTF
DNA: TGTGCCAGCAGTTACGACTCGCGGACAGGCAATGGCTACACCTTC

V: TRBV14
D: TRBD1
J: TRBJ2-5
size: .
CDR3: CASSQDRGTGVQETQYF
DNA: TGTGCCAGCAGCCAAGATCGGGGGACAGGGGTCCAAGAGACCCAGTACTTC

V: TRBV6-2/TRBV6-3
D: .
J: TRBJ1-1
size: .
CDR3: CASSYRLRAFF
DNA: TGTGCCAGCAGTTACCGGCTCCGGGCTTTCTTT

V: TRBV5-1
D: .
J: TRBJ1-5
size: .
CDR3: CASSLVGGSRQPQHF
DNA: TGCGCCAGCAGCTTGGTCGGGGGTTCACGCCAGCCCCAGCATTTT

V: TRBV30
D: .
J: TRBJ1-3
size: .
CDR3: CAWGIGNTIYF
DNA: TGTGCCTGGGGGATTGGAAACACCATATATTTT

V: TRBV29-1
D: TRBD1
J: TRBJ2-7
size: .
CDR3: CSVDSGQGFYEQYF
DNA: TGCAGCGTTGACTCGGGACAGGGTTTTTACGAGCAGTACTTC

V: TRBV12-3/TRBV12-4
D: .
J: TRBJ1-5
size: .
CDR3: CASSGEQNQPQHF
DNA: TGTGCCAGCAGTGGGGAACAGAATCAGCCCCAGCATTTT

V: TRBV6-2/TRBV6-3
D: .
J: TRBJ2-1
size: once
CDR3: CASSPDSYNEQFF
DNA: TGTGCCAGCAGTCCCGACAGTTACAATGAGCAGTTCTTC

V: TRBV5-1
D: .
J: TRBJ2-2
size: few
CDR3: CASSLGQNTGELFF
DNA: TGCGCCAGCAGCTTGGGACAGAACACCGGGGAGCTGTTTTTT

V: TRBV27
D: TRBD1
J: TRBJ2-7
size: .
CDR3: CASSWAGTGPYEQYF
DNA: TGTGCCAGCAGCTGGGCCGGGACAGGGCCTTACGAGCAGTACTTC

V: TRBV9
D: .
J: TRBJ1-3
size: .
CDR3: CASSSGARGNTIYF
DNA: TGTGCCAGCAGCTCCGGGGCAAGAGGAAACACCATATATTTT

V: TRBV18
D: TRBD1
J: TRBJ2-3
size: .
CDR3: CASSQNRQGDTQYF
DNA: TGTGCCAGCTCACAAAATAGACAGGGAGATACGCAGTATTTT

V: TRBV6-5
D: .
J: TRBJ1-4
size: few
CDR3: CASSYDGSNNEKLFF
DNA: TGTGCCAGCAGTTACGACGGCTCCAACAATGAAAAACTGTTTTTT

V: TRBV28
D: .
J: TRBJ1-2
size: .
CDR3: CASSLRAQTRGYTF
DNA: TGTGCCAGCAGTTTAAGGGCCCAAACGAGGGGCTACACCTTC